This is a list of T cell receptor beta chains from one sample in a study of blood T cell repertoires in COVID-19. Sequencing was performed with immunoSEQ multiplex PCR; in TCRdb, only in-frame clones are kept and a portion is missing. This table has around 200,000 clones, 86% appearing once. The sequencing input was peripheral blood. All receptors come from a man older than 75 with acute or convalescent COVID-19. Both conserved end residues are part of each CDR3. Each record gives: clone size, V gene, CDR3 length, D gene, J gene, CDR3 protein, CDR3 DNA. The D gene is left open where the match is weak. Some rows mark clone size as missing; the rest say once, few, many or name a class of expanded clone.

clone size: NA
V gene: TRBV23-1
CDR3 length: 20
D gene: TRBD1
J gene: TRBJ2-5
CDR3 protein: CASSQSDEPTDRGRGETQYF
CDR3 DNA: TGCGCCAGCAGTCAATCGGACGAGCCAACCGACAGGGGGCGCGGGGAGACCCAGTACTTC

clone size: NA
V gene: TRBV7-6
CDR3 length: 17
D gene: NA
J gene: TRBJ1-2
CDR3 protein: CASSLMPGGGVDYGYTF
CDR3 DNA: TGTGCCAGCAGCTTAATGCCCGGAGGAGGAGTGGACTATGGCTACACCTTC

clone size: NA
V gene: TRBV7-9
CDR3 length: 17
D gene: TRBD2
J gene: TRBJ2-3
CDR3 protein: CASSFGTSGSSTDTQYF
CDR3 DNA: TGTGCCAGCAGCTTCGGGACTAGCGGCTCTAGCACAGATACGCAGTATTTT

clone size: NA
V gene: TRBV7-9
CDR3 length: 15
D gene: NA
J gene: TRBJ1-2
CDR3 protein: CASSTTFTGRGGYTF
CDR3 DNA: TGTGCCAGCAGCACTACCTTCACAGGGCGAGGGGGCTACACCTTC

clone size: NA
V gene: TRBV4-2
CDR3 length: 18
D gene: TRBD1
J gene: TRBJ1-3
CDR3 protein: CASSQAGTGSISGNTIYF
CDR3 DNA: TGTGCCAGCAGCCAGGCCGGGACAGGGTCGATTTCTGGAAACACCATATATTTT

clone size: few
V gene: TRBV20-1
CDR3 length: 12
D gene: NA
J gene: TRBJ2-1
CDR3 protein: CSASRVFGEQFF
CDR3 DNA: TGCAGTGCTAGTCGGGTTTTCGGTGAGCAGTTCTTC

clone size: NA
V gene: TRBV7-2
CDR3 length: 13
D gene: TRBD1
J gene: TRBJ2-5
CDR3 protein: CASSPDRGVPQYF
CDR3 DNA: TGTGCCAGCAGCCCGGACAGGGGAGTGCCCCAGTACTTC

clone size: NA
V gene: TRBV7-9
CDR3 length: 15
D gene: NA
J gene: TRBJ1-4
CDR3 protein: CASSLDRESNEKLFF
CDR3 DNA: TGTGCCAGCAGCTTAGATCGGGAATCAAATGAAAAACTGTTTTTT

clone size: NA
V gene: TRBV9
CDR3 length: 16
D gene: NA
J gene: TRBJ2-6
CDR3 protein: CASSRGLPTGANVLTF
CDR3 DNA: TGTGCCAGCAGCAGGGGCCTACCTACTGGGGCCAACGTCCTGACTTTC

clone size: NA
V gene: TRBV15
CDR3 length: 16
D gene: NA
J gene: TRBJ1-2
CDR3 protein: CATSRDGGRANYGYTF
CDR3 DNA: TGTGCCACCAGCAGAGATGGAGGTCGAGCTAACTATGGCTACACCTTC

clone size: NA
V gene: TRBV6-1
CDR3 length: 13
D gene: NA
J gene: TRBJ1-1
CDR3 protein: CASSDQLNTEAFF
CDR3 DNA: TGTGCCAGCAGTGATCAGTTGAACACTGAAGCTTTCTTT

clone size: NA
V gene: TRBV14
CDR3 length: 14
D gene: NA
J gene: TRBJ2-7
CDR3 protein: CASSQDLGRSEQYF
CDR3 DNA: TGTGCCAGCAGCCAAGATTTGGGCCGCAGCGAGCAGTACTTC

clone size: NA
V gene: TRBV19
CDR3 length: 12
D gene: NA
J gene: TRBJ1-4
CDR3 protein: CASSIGRQKLFF
CDR3 DNA: TGTGCCAGTAGTATAGGGAGGCAAAAACTGTTTTTT

clone size: NA
V gene: TRBV21-1
CDR3 length: 18
D gene: NA
J gene: TRBJ2-4
CDR3 protein: CASSKGVLETGDKNIQYF
CDR3 DNA: TGTGCCAGCAGCAAAGGTGTGCTGGAGACAGGGGACAAAAACATTCAGTACTTC

clone size: NA
V gene: TRBV5-6
CDR3 length: 14
D gene: NA
J gene: TRBJ2-5
CDR3 protein: CASSLREYQETQYF
CDR3 DNA: TGTGCCAGCAGCTTGAGGGAGTACCAAGAGACCCAGTACTTC

clone size: NA
V gene: TRBV4-1
CDR3 length: 17
D gene: NA
J gene: TRBJ1-4
CDR3 protein: CASSQDWRTGLDEKLFF
CDR3 DNA: TGCGCCAGCAGCCAAGATTGGCGCACAGGGTTGGATGAAAAACTGTTTTTT

clone size: NA
V gene: TRBV6-2/TRBV6-3
CDR3 length: 15
D gene: TRBD2
J gene: TRBJ2-1
CDR3 protein: CASSYLTSGSNEQFF
CDR3 DNA: TGTGCCAGCAGTTACTTGACTAGCGGGAGTAATGAGCAGTTCTTC

clone size: NA
V gene: TRBV19
CDR3 length: 15
D gene: NA
J gene: TRBJ2-4
CDR3 protein: CASSEETGYKNIQYF
CDR3 DNA: TGTGCTAGCTCGGAGGAAACAGGGTACAAAAACATTCAGTACTTC

clone size: NA
V gene: TRBV12-3/TRBV12-4
CDR3 length: 13
D gene: NA
J gene: TRBJ1-2
CDR3 protein: CASSPQGVYGYTF
CDR3 DNA: TGTGCCAGCAGTCCACAGGGTGTCTATGGCTACACCTTC

clone size: NA
V gene: TRBV10-3
CDR3 length: 14
D gene: NA
J gene: TRBJ2-3
CDR3 protein: CAMKQGGGTDTQYF
CDR3 DNA: TGTGCCATGAAACAGGGAGGGGGTACAGATACGCAGTATTTT

clone size: NA
V gene: TRBV5-4
CDR3 length: 13
D gene: TRBD2
J gene: TRBJ2-1
CDR3 protein: CASAGGLDNEQFF
CDR3 DNA: TGTGCCAGCGCGGGAGGGCTGGACAATGAGCAGTTCTTC

clone size: NA
V gene: TRBV6-5
CDR3 length: 12
D gene: TRBD1
J gene: TRBJ1-6
CDR3 protein: CASRTGYSPLHF
CDR3 DNA: TGTGCCAGCAGGACAGGGTACTCACCCCTCCACTTT

clone size: NA
V gene: TRBV28
CDR3 length: 13
D gene: NA
J gene: TRBJ2-5
CDR3 protein: CASSVGAQETQYF
CDR3 DNA: TGTGCCAGCAGTGTGGGGGCACAAGAGACCCAGTACTTC

clone size: NA
V gene: TRBV7-9
CDR3 length: 13
D gene: NA
J gene: TRBJ1-1
CDR3 protein: CASRWALNTEAFF
CDR3 DNA: TGTGCCAGCAGGTGGGCCCTGAACACTGAAGCTTTCTTT

clone size: once
V gene: TRBV6-1
CDR3 length: 15
D gene: NA
J gene: TRBJ2-5
CDR3 protein: CASSERGRWEETQYF
CDR3 DNA: TGTGCCAGCAGTGAACGGGGGAGATGGGAAGAGACCCAGTACTTC

clone size: few
V gene: TRBV7-2
CDR3 length: 13
D gene: NA
J gene: TRBJ1-5
CDR3 protein: CASSLVEDQPQHF
CDR3 DNA: TGTGCCAGCAGCTTAGTCGAGGATCAGCCCCAGCATTTT

clone size: NA
V gene: TRBV7-3
CDR3 length: 15
D gene: TRBD2
J gene: TRBJ2-5
CDR3 protein: CASSTRLAGVETQYF
CDR3 DNA: TGTGCCAGCAGCACACGACTAGCGGGAGTCGAGACCCAGTACTTC

clone size: NA
V gene: TRBV7-8
CDR3 length: 17
D gene: TRBD1
J gene: TRBJ1-4
CDR3 protein: CASSMGQAFATNEKLFF
CDR3 DNA: TGTGCCAGCAGCATGGGACAGGCATTTGCAACTAATGAAAAACTGTTTTTT

clone size: NA
V gene: TRBV30
CDR3 length: 15
D gene: NA
J gene: TRBJ2-4
CDR3 protein: CAWSGGYGAKNIQYF
CDR3 DNA: TGTGCCTGGAGTGGGGGCTATGGAGCCAAAAACATTCAGTACTTC

clone size: NA
V gene: TRBV5-1
CDR3 length: 13
D gene: NA
J gene: TRBJ2-1
CDR3 protein: CASSFERNNEQFF
CDR3 DNA: TGCGCCAGCAGCTTCGAGCGGAACAATGAGCAGTTCTTC

clone size: NA
V gene: TRBV3-1/TRBV3-2
CDR3 length: 12
D gene: NA
J gene: TRBJ2-3
CDR3 protein: CASSLLEDTQYF
CDR3 DNA: TGTGCCAGCAGCCTCCTGGAGGATACGCAGTATTTT

clone size: NA
V gene: TRBV27
CDR3 length: 15
D gene: TRBD1
J gene: TRBJ1-5
CDR3 protein: CASSFFGQGYGPQHF
CDR3 DNA: TGTGCCAGCAGTTTCTTCGGACAGGGGTACGGGCCCCAGCATTTT

clone size: NA
V gene: TRBV6-5
CDR3 length: 14
D gene: TRBD1
J gene: TRBJ2-2
CDR3 protein: CASRRQGDTGELFF
CDR3 DNA: TGTGCCAGCAGAAGACAGGGAGACACCGGGGAGCTGTTTTTT

clone size: NA
V gene: TRBV7-2
CDR3 length: 14
D gene: TRBD1
J gene: TRBJ1-6
CDR3 protein: CASSPGQLNSPLHF
CDR3 DNA: TGTGCCAGCAGCCCGGGACAGCTTAATTCACCCCTCCACTTT

clone size: NA
V gene: TRBV7-8
CDR3 length: 13
D gene: NA
J gene: TRBJ2-3
CDR3 protein: CASSFPGTDTQYF
CDR3 DNA: TGTGCCAGCAGCTTCCCCGGCACAGATACGCAGTATTTT

clone size: NA
V gene: TRBV24-1
CDR3 length: 15
D gene: NA
J gene: TRBJ2-2
CDR3 protein: CATSDYRTATGELFF
CDR3 DNA: TGTGCCACCAGTGATTATAGGACTGCTACCGGGGAGCTGTTTTTT

clone size: NA
V gene: TRBV29-1
CDR3 length: 14
D gene: TRBD1
J gene: TRBJ2-2
CDR3 protein: CSVEKGQGTGELFF
CDR3 DNA: TGCAGCGTTGAAAAGGGACAGGGCACCGGGGAGCTGTTTTTT

clone size: NA
V gene: TRBV2
CDR3 length: 17
D gene: TRBD2
J gene: TRBJ2-5
CDR3 protein: CASSEVVASGSQETQYF
CDR3 DNA: TGTGCCAGCAGTGAAGTAGTCGCTAGCGGCAGTCAAGAGACCCAGTACTTC

clone size: NA
V gene: TRBV24-1
CDR3 length: 13
D gene: TRBD2
J gene: TRBJ2-3
CDR3 protein: CATGRGEFDTQYF
CDR3 DNA: TGTGCCACCGGGAGGGGTGAGTTTGATACGCAGTATTTT

clone size: NA
V gene: TRBV28
CDR3 length: 13
D gene: NA
J gene: TRBJ2-5
CDR3 protein: CASSLTVEETQYF
CDR3 DNA: TGTGCCAGCAGTTTGACAGTCGAAGAGACCCAGTACTTC

clone size: NA
V gene: TRBV2
CDR3 length: 15
D gene: NA
J gene: TRBJ1-5
CDR3 protein: CASSGGTNSNQPQHF
CDR3 DNA: TGTGCCAGCAGTGGAGGGACAAATAGCAATCAGCCCCAGCATTTT

clone size: NA
V gene: TRBV24-1
CDR3 length: 12
D gene: NA
J gene: TRBJ2-3
CDR3 protein: CATSDPGVAQYF
CDR3 DNA: TGTGCCACCAGTGACCCGGGAGTGGCGCAGTATTTT

clone size: NA
V gene: TRBV9
CDR3 length: 13
D gene: NA
J gene: TRBJ2-1
CDR3 protein: CASSVRGVDEQFF
CDR3 DNA: TGTGCCAGCAGCGTACGCGGGGTAGATGAGCAGTTCTTC

clone size: NA
V gene: TRBV10-3
CDR3 length: 15
D gene: NA
J gene: TRBJ1-3
CDR3 protein: CAISESDLSGNTIYF
CDR3 DNA: TGTGCCATCAGTGAATCTGATCTATCTGGAAACACCATATATTTT

clone size: NA
V gene: TRBV28
CDR3 length: 12
D gene: TRBD1
J gene: TRBJ1-1
CDR3 protein: CASSSGQGVAFF
CDR3 DNA: TGTGCCAGCAGTTCTGGACAGGGGGTAGCTTTCTTT

clone size: once
V gene: TRBV5-1
CDR3 length: 14
D gene: NA
J gene: TRBJ2-3
CDR3 protein: CASSLTRVADTQYF
CDR3 DNA: TGCGCCAGCAGCCTGACCAGGGTGGCAGATACGCAGTATTTT

clone size: once
V gene: TRBV7-9
CDR3 length: 13
D gene: NA
J gene: TRBJ1-2
CDR3 protein: CASSLSGVEGYTF
CDR3 DNA: TGTGCCAGCAGCTTATCAGGGGTGGAGGGCTACACCTTC

clone size: few
V gene: TRBV11-2
CDR3 length: 15
D gene: NA
J gene: TRBJ2-7
CDR3 protein: CASSGIDLGLYEQYF
CDR3 DNA: TGTGCCAGCAGCGGTATTGACCTGGGCCTCTACGAGCAGTACTTC

clone size: NA
V gene: TRBV5-4
CDR3 length: 14
D gene: TRBD1
J gene: TRBJ2-7
CDR3 protein: CASSATGDSYEQYF
CDR3 DNA: TGTGCCAGCAGCGCGACAGGGGACTCCTACGAGCAGTACTTC